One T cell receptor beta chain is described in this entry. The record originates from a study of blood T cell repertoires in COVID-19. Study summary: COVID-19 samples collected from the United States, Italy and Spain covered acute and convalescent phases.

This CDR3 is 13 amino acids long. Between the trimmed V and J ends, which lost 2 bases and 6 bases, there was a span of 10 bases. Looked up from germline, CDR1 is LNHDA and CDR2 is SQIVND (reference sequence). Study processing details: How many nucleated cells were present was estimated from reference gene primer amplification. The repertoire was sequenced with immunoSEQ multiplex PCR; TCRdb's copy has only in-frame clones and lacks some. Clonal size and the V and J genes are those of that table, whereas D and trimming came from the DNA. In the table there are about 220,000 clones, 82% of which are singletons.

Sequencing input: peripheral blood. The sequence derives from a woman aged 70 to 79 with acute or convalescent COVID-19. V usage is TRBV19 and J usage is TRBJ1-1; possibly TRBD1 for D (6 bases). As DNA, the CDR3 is TGTGCCAGTAGTATATGGACAGAACCTGAAGCTTTCTTT. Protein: CASSIWTEPEAFF.